This record covers a single TCR beta chain. Its antigen remains unidentified. TCRdb recomputed calls from the reads with MiXCR, one row per CDR3 protein. The data show about 490,000 distinct CDR3 sequences, over 9% seen once. The data were taken from a study of T cell repertoires in cytomegalovirus infection. About the research overall: Based on public TCR beta signatures, there were indications of CMV infection and of a matching HLA type. General observations from the study: Carriers of CMV and the relevant HLA type were discriminated by public TCR beta frequency. In two of eight donors, the top clonotype was HLA-C-restricted CMV-specific.

Sequenced input: PBMCs. This clonotype originated in a human donor in good health (CMV status not recorded). Some clones in this sample may be carry-over from other donors' samples.

The CDR3 DNA follows: TGTGCCAGCAGTCACGGGGGGACTGAAGCTTTCTTT. It encodes CASSHGGTEAFF. V gene TRBV6-5 combines with J gene TRBJ1-1; D may be TRBD1 (5 bases). CDR1 and CDR2 (germline): MNHEY, SVGAGI. Trimming pared 5 bases from V and 5 bases from J, leaving 9 bases between. The CDR3 loop spans 12 amino acids.